This T cell receptor beta chain comes out of a study of blood T cell repertoires in COVID-19. Looked up from germline, CDR1 is SNHLY and CDR2 is FYNNEI. Between the trimmed V and J ends, which lost 7 bases and 7 bases, there was a span of 10 bases. The CDR3 spans 11 residues. Enrolled through a virtual design, the participants were between roughly 18 and 100 years of age and came from 24 US areas. Cohort placement rested on clinical history that participants reported themselves. Resolution of symptoms, clearance, or two negative PCRs was present in recovered Cohort 3 donors. Libraries were prepared by immunoSEQ multiplex PCR; TCRdb keeps only in-frame clonotypes and omits some of them. The repertoire holds roughly 250,000 clones, with about 84% as singletons.

The chain combines TRBV2 with TRBJ1-1, with D hard to call. Specimen: PBMCs or T cells enriched from blood (not recorded which). The source is a woman aged 50 to 60 who had recovered from COVID-19. CDR3 DNA: TGTGCCAGCATCAACGGGATTGAAGCTTTCTTT. This gives the protein CASINGIEAFF.